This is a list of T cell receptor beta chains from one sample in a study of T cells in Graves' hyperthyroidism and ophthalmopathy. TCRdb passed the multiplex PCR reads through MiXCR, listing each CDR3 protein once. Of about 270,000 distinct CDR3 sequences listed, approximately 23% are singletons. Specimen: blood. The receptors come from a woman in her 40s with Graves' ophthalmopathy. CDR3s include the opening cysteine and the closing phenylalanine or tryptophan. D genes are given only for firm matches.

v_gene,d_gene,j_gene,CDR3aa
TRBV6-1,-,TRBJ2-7,CASRTHRGTNGEQYF
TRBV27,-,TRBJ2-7,CASSPTSSYEQYF
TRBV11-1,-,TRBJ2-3,CASSSSGPTTSTDTQYF
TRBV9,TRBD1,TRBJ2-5,CASSAGQGNQETQYF
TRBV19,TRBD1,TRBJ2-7,CASSPGTGQSSYEQYF
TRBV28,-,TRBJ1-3,CASSLQGGNTIYF
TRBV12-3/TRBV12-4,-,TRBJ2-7,CASSKTGVEQYF
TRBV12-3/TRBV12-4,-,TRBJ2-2,CASSRNTGELFF
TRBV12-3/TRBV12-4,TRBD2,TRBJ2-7,CASSPPAGGSWEQYF
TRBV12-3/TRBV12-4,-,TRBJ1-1,CASSLVERYTEAFF
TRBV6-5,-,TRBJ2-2,CASSYSRRTPGSCFF
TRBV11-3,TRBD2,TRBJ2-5,CASSQWGREEETQYF
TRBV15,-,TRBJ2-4,CATSRGGVGKNIQYF
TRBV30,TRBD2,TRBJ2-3,CALSTWTSITDTQYF
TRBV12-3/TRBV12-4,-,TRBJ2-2,CASSLAGAAGGELFF
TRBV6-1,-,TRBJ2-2,CASSQWRGENTGELFF
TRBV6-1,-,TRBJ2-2,CASTQGDWRDTGELFF
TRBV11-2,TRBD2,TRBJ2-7,CASSLWTSGRAGYEQYF
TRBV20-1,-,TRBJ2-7,CSAMGGKSYEQYF
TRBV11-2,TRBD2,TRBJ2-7,CASSPQAGGSTYEQYF
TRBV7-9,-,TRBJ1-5,CASSLGASNQPQHF
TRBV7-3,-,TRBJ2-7,CASSRRDGYEQYF
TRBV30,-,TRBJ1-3,CAWRRASGNTIYF
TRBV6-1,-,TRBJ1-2,CASNKPGQPANYGYTF
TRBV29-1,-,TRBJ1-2,CSVETGGSNYGYTF
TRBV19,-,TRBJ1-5,CASSPLAGLNQPQHF
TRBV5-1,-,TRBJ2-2,CASRSAVNTGELFF
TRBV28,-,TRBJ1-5,CASSVDSFLQPQHF
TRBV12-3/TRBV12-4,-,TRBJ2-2,CASGLGVTLNTGELFF